Below are 7 T cell receptor beta chains sequenced from a single sample in a study of PD-L1 blockade in urothelial cancer. TCRdb's copy holds only in-frame clones and misses some; the assay was immunoSEQ multiplex PCR. The table includes fewer than 45,000 clones, 75% to 85% detected once. Specified time point: pretreatment peripheral blood. Sequences were derived from PBMCs, sampled around atezolizumab (anti-PD-L1) treatment. These TCRs come from a man aged 55 to 70 with urothelial cancer.

The chain uses TRBV11-3 and TRBJ2-7; the match to TRBD1 covers 11 bases. Germline V gene data show CDR1 as SGHNT and CDR2 as YENEEA. The CDR3 is 15 residues long. V trimming: 5 bases; J trimming: 5 bases; junction bases outside the gene matches: 8. The CDR3 sequence: CASSPRTGGFDEQYF. The CDR3 nucleotides read TGTGCCAGCAGCCCTCGGACAGGGGGCTTTGACGAGCAGTACTTC.

The chain employs TRBV7-9 and TRBJ1-4, with D perhaps TRBD1 (6 bases). CDR1 and CDR2 (germline): SEHNR, FQNEAQ (reference sequence). V lost 2 bases and J 0 bases, leaving 13 bases between the germline ends. This CDR3 region has 17 residues. This CDR3 reads CASSLTADSATNEKLFF. The CDR3 DNA follows: TGTGCCAGCAGCTTAACCGCGGACAGTGCAACTAATGAAAAACTGTTTTTT. Variable domain in full (rest from reference TRBV7-9 and TRBJ1-4): DTGVSQNPRHKITKRGQNVTFRCDPISEHNRLYWYRQTLGQGPEFLTYFQNEAQLEKSRLLSDRFSAERPKGSFSTLEIQRTEQGDSAMYLCASSLTADSATNEKLFFGSGTQLSVL.

In its sample, this clone was seen once. The V and J genes are TRBV28 and TRBJ1-1; 11 bases match TRBD1. V shed 5 bases and J 5 bases; nucleotides not matched to a gene: 10. The CDR3 consists of 16 residues. Looked up from germline, CDR1 is MDHEN and CDR2 is SYDVKM. The CDR3 DNA reads TGTGCCAGCAGTACCATCCGGGACAGGGGGGGGACTGAAGCTTTCTTT. Translation: CASSTIRDRGGTEAFF. Full variable domain (rest looked up from reference TRBV28 and TRBJ1-1): DVKVTQSSRYLVKRTGEKVFLECVQDMDHENMFWYRQDPGLGLRLIYFSYDVKMKEKGDIPEGYSVSREKKERFSLILESASTNQTSMYLCASSTIRDRGGTEAFFGQGTRLTVV.

This chain connects TRBV30 to TRBJ2-3, with D maybe TRBD1 (5 bases). V lost 3 bases, J lost 6 bases, and 16 bases lay in between. This CDR3 is built from 14 residues. The germline CDR1 and CDR2 sequences are GTSNPN and SVGIG (reference sequence). The CDR3 nucleotides read TGTGCCTGGAGCCGGACAAATTCGCGGGATACGCAGTATTTT. This gives the protein CAWSRTNSRDTQYF.

There are a few counts of this clone. CDR3 nucleotide sequence: TGTGCCAGCAGCTCCGCGGACAGGGGTATCTACGAGCAGTACTTC. This codes for CASSSADRGIYEQYF. This chain connects TRBV7-9 to TRBJ2-7; 9 nucleotides match TRBD1. Germline trimming cut 4 bases from V and 3 bases from J; bases unmatched to any gene: 7. The CDR3 loop spans 15 amino acids. Per the germline V gene, CDR1 is SEHNR and CDR2 is FQNEAQ (reference sequence).

This clone turned up a few times. The gene calls are TRBV5-1 and TRBJ1-1; 8 nucleotides match TRBD1. Germline V gene data show CDR1 as SGHRS and CDR2 as YFSETQ. J gave up 5 bases and V 4 bases, and 10 bases lay outside the gene matches. The CDR3 loop spans 15 amino acids. The CDR3 nucleotides are TGCGCCAGCAGCCAAGGGGACAGGCGGTGGACTGAAGCTTTCTTT. Encoded protein: CASSQGDRRWTEAFF.

This chain uses TRBV10-3 with TRBJ2-7; TRBD2 matches 8 bases. Germline trimming cut 3 bases from V and 6 bases from J; bases unmatched to any gene: 7. CDR1 and CDR2 from the germline V gene are ENHRY and SYGVKD. This CDR3 contains 14 residues. Here the CDR3 reads CAISEGLAEFEQYF. Written as DNA, the CDR3 is TGTGCCATCAGTGAAGGACTAGCCGAGTTCGAGCAGTACTTC.